This T cell receptor (beta chain) originates from a study of siplizumab effects on memory and regulatory T cells. Study-level results: In siplizumab cultures, the suppressive function of proliferating Tregs remained unconfirmed. Researchers could not give a naive or memory phenotype to roughly 75-96% of proliferating CD4+ or CD8+ clones.

Where a few donor pairs were concerned, the unstimulated naive, memory, effector memory and TEMRA subsets underwent sequencing. Sequencing used immunoSEQ multiplex PCR; TCRdb keeps in-frame clones, though not all of them. The repertoire holds about 40,000 clones, with around 92% as singletons. In regard to this clone: Its antigen is still unknown.

Deletions cut 5 bases from V and 4 bases from J, with 9 bases between. Germline V gene sequence: CDR1 SGHNT, CDR2 YYREEE (reference sequence). CDR3 length equals 12 residues. Sequencing was done on a sample of naive CD4+ T cells sorted from blood. This clonotype originated in a human donor in good health. The chain links TRBV5-4 to TRBJ2-5, with unresolved D. The CDR3, as DNA: TGTGCCAGCAGATTCGGTTTAGAGACCCAGTACTTC. It encodes CASRFGLETQYF.